This TCR beta chain was sequenced in a study of shared clonotypes between healthy human individuals (dated by TCRdb to 2020 to 2022). Background for the entire study: The cohort comprised a couple of women and a few men aged 18 to 49 years. Blood TCR repertoires of five healthy adults were deeply sequenced to estimate repertoire size and the extent of clonotype sharing between individuals. To increase sequencing depth and limit assay-specific biases, TCR repertoire library preparation and sequencing were carried out by different laboratories using diverse techniques. Between about 0.94 and 8.9 billion PBMCs per donor were obtained by leukapheresis. For each donor, CD4 naive and CD4 memory were each given three plates, CD8 naive was given two plates, and CD8 memory was given one plate. Overall study outcomes, separate from this receptor: Higher generation probabilities were observed for clonotypes shared by all four sorted-subset donors than for non-shared clonotypes. Naive subsets generally had larger estimated clonotype richness than memory subsets. Incomplete sequencing was indicated by rarefaction of sorted-subset datasets, despite the large sequencing depth. Because the study included a small number of donors, the genetic and exposure-history diversity represented was limited. Pairwise subsampling indicated that sequencing depth was expected to affect the degree of clonotype sharing among donors. Around 5.4% of naive CD4, approximately 3.7% of naive CD8, 2% to 2.5% of memory CD4, and around 0.42% of memory CD8 clonotypes were shared across several donors. Sampling was restricted to blood, and TCR repertoires in tissues likely differ from the TCR repertoires found in blood.

The CDR3 spans 15 residues, from the cysteine through the phenylalanine. The DNA shown is the 45-base CDR3, in frame from base 1. Trimming takes 6 bases off V and 7 bases off J; junction bases not matched to a gene: 9. From a lookup of the germline V gene (reference sequence), CDR1 and CDR2 are LNHDA and SQIVND. Healthy HIV-negative adults with no recently reported acute infections or vaccinations were included as donors. Every donor was a Caucasian adult living in Nashville, Tennessee, USA. CD4+ T cells were enriched by magnetic negative selection; naive cells were then positively selected on CD45RA, and the negative fraction formed the memory subset. Blood was collected by leukapheresis, and PBMCs were isolated by Ficoll-Histopaque density gradient centrifugation and then cryopreserved in liquid nitrogen vapor phase. Analytical flow cytometry was used to check the purity and quantity of each magnetically sorted T cell population. Each sorted fraction had its genomic DNA isolated and then quantified by UV absorbance on a Nanodrop 2000c.

For this clone: Its binding antigen is unknown. No base-level quality is on record; no much larger clone is a single base apart.

Using the deep immunoSEQ assay, TCR CDR3 regions were amplified from genomic DNA by multiplex PCR. Extracted genomic DNA from each cell subset was spread evenly across all wells of several immunoSEQ 96-well plates, with each plate serving as a replicate. For sorted subsets, roughly 200 ng of genomic DNA, equivalent to some 30,000 T cell genomes, went into each replicate PCR. Purified libraries were quantified with a Qubit 3.0 fluorometer, sized on a Bioanalyzer 2100, and re-quantified with the KAPA Library Quantification kit. A separate single-read 150-cycle Illumina NextSeq 550 flow cell was used to sequence each immunoSEQ 96-well plate. The study's own analysis went as follows. Because the immunoSEQ output held only junctional sequences and lacked quality scores, the filtering could not match the filtering applied to full-length reads. To assign V/J genes and CDR3, sequences were annotated against IMGT germline references using PyIR, a Python wrapper for IgBLAST v1.9. Reads with weak V/J assignments (E-value above 1e-6), missing CDR3, stop codons, out-of-frame junctions, or ambiguous translated residues were removed. V3J clonotypes were defined as sequences sharing the same inferred V gene, J gene, and CDR3 amino acid sequence. Percentage overlap between repertoires was calculated by dividing the number of shared unique clonotypes by the size of the smaller repertoire. RTK rarefaction, the Chao1 estimator, and Recon v2.1 estimates of unobserved clonotypes were used to assess repertoire richness. Generation probabilities were computed with OLGA for all TCRbeta clonotypes obtained by the gDNA method from several donors. Sourced from immuneACCESS, this table was stored by TCRdb with only in-frame sequences that have V and J called. A share of the clones is absent; for the studies checked, an unresolved V gene accounts for under half, and the remainder has no known explanation. V, J and clone size were drawn from that table, and D and trimming were deduced from the DNA. The sample data list around 2.3 million clones, and more than 90% of these were observed just once. The ten largest account for roughly 0.13% of the sample.

This sequence was found in a man aged 18 to 29 in good health. The sequence is built from TRBV19 and TRBJ1-6; the junction holds 7 bases that match TRBD1. Input material: naive CD4+ T cells sorted from blood. The sample's cell subset or site label, in plain terms: CD45RA+ positively selected. CDR3 region: CASRPAQGKNSPLHF. The sequence in DNA is TGTGCCAGTAGACCCGCACAGGGGAAGAATTCACCCCTCCACTTT.